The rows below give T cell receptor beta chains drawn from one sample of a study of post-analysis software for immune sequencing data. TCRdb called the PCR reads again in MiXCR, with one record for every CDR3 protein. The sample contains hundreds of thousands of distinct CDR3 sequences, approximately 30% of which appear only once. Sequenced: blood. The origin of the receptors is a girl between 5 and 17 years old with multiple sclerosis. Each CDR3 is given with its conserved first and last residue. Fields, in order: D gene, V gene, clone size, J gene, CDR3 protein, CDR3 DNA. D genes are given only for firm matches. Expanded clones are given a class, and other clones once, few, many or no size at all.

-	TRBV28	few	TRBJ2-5	CASSRGMGQETQYF	TGTGCCAGCAGCAGGGGAATGGGGCAAGAGACCCAGTACTTC
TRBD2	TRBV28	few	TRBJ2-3	CASIPPEGLAGGPFTDTQYF	TGTGCCAGCATCCCTCCAGAGGGACTAGCGGGCGGACCCTTCACAGATACGCAGTATTTT
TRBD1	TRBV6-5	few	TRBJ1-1	CASSYSRDRVVAFF	TGTGCCAGCAGTTACTCGAGGGACAGGGTGGTAGCTTTCTTT
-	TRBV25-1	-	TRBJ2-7	CVPRRATYEQYF	TGTGTCCCTCGGCGGGCAACCTACGAGCAGTACTTC
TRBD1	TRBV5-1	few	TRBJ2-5	CASSLTPGTEETQYF	TGCGCCAGCAGCTTAACCCCCGGGACAGAAGAGACCCAGTACTTC
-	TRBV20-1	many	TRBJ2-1	CSASASEQFF	TGCAGTGCTAGTGCAAGTGAGCAGTTCTTC
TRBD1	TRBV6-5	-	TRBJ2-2	CASSYYYRTGKDTGELFF	TGTGCCAGCAGTTACTATTATCGGACAGGCAAAGACACCGGGGAGCTGTTTTTT
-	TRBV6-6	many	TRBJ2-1	CASIPPGRTYNEQFF	TGTGCCAGCATTCCTCCGGGACGAACTTACAATGAGCAGTTCTTC
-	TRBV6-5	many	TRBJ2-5	CASRRRGQETQYF	TGTGCCAGCAGGCGCCGGGGCCAAGAGACCCAGTACTTC
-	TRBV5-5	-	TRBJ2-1	CASSFFQGTYNEQFF	TGTGCCAGCAGCTTTTTCCAGGGAACCTACAATGAGCAGTTCTTC
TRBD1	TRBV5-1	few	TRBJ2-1	CASYNRGHYNEQFF	TGCGCCAGTTATAACAGGGGCCACTACAATGAGCAGTTCTTC
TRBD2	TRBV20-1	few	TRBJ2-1	CSAITSGSFGEQFF	TGCAGTGCTATTACTAGCGGGAGTTTTGGCGAGCAGTTCTTC
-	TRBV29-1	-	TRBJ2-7	CSVVPLYEQYF	TGCAGCGTCGTGCCCCTCTACGAGCAGTACTTC
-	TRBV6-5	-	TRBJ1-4	CASSSDSDNEKLFF	TGTGCCAGCAGTTCCGACAGCGACAATGAAAAACTGTTTTTT
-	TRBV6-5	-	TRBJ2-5	CASSRLRAESWETQYF	TGTGCCAGCAGTCGGCTGAGGGCGGAGAGTTGGGAGACCCAGTACTTC
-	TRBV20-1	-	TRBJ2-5	CSARPVGEQYF	TGCAGTGCTAGGCCGGTCGGGGAGCAGTACTTC
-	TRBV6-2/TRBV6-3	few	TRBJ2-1	CATLSSGVSSYNEQFF	TGTGCCACCCTGAGTAGCGGAGTTAGCTCCTACAATGAGCAGTTCTTC
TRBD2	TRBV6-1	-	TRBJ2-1	CASSRSGGASYNEQFF	TGTGCCAGCAGCAGGAGCGGGGGGGCCTCCTACAATGAGCAGTTCTTC
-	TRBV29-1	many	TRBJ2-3	CSVGKAGSVDTQYF	TGCAGCGTTGGGAAGGCAGGTTCGGTAGATACGCAGTATTTT
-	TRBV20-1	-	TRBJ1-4	CSARDQRALEKLFF	TGCAGTGCTAGAGATCAGAGGGCCCTTGAAAAACTGTTTTTT
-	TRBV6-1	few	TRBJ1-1	CASSRDRLRDMNTEAFF	TGTGCCAGCAGTAGAGACAGACTCCGCGACATGAACACTGAAGCTTTCTTT
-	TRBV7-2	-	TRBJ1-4	CASSPEGLNEKLFF	TGTGCCAGCAGCCCCGAGGGCCTCAATGAAAAACTGTTTTTT
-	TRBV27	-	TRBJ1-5	CASGPTQQPQHF	TGTGCCAGTGGCCCAACCCAGCAGCCCCAGCATTTT
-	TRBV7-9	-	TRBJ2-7	CASSFKGEQYF	TGTGCCAGCAGCTTCAAAGGCGAGCAGTACTTC
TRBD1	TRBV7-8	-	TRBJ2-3	CASSKQGADTQYF	TGTGCCAGCAGCAAACAGGGGGCCGATACGCAGTATTTT
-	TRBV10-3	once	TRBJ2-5	CAIGLLGGETQYF	TGTGCCATCGGTCTGCTTGGGGGTGAGACCCAGTACTTC
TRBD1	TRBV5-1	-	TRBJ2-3	CACKPGPTGNTQYF	TGCGCCTGCAAGCCGGGCCCGACAGGGAACACGCAGTATTTT
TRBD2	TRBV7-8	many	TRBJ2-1	CASSLVGTSGRGKNEQFF	TGTGCCAGCAGCTTAGTAGGGACTAGCGGGAGAGGGAAAAATGAGCAGTTCTTC
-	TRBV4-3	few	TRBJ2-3	CASSQDPTNLGSTQCF	TGCGCCAGCAGCCAAGACCCCACCAATCTTGGGAGTACGCAGTGTTTT
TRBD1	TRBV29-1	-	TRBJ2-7	CSRVERGFDLQGEEEGGQYF	TGCAGCCGGGTGGAGAGGGGTTTTGACCTGCAGGGGGAAGAAGAAGGCGGGCAGTACTTC
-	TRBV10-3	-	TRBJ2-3	CAISGRSRDTTDTQYF	TGTGCCATCAGTGGTCGCTCGCGGGACACCACAGATACGCAGTATTTT
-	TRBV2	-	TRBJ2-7	CASSEWSGYEQYF	TGTGCCAGCAGTGAGTGGAGCGGCTACGAGCAGTACTTC
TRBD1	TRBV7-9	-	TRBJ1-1	CASSLGTGGAFF	TGTGCCAGCAGCTTAGGGACAGGTGGAGCTTTCTTT
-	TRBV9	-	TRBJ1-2	CASSVSDRNYGYTF	TGTGCCAGCAGCGTATCGGACAGAAACTATGGCTACACCTTC
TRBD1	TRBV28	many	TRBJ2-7	CASSMDGTDYEQYF	TGTGCCAGCAGTATGGACGGGACAGACTACGAGCAGTACTTC
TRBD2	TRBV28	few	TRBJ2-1	CASSLAWGLAGGSYNEQFF	TGTGCCAGCAGTTTAGCGTGGGGACTAGCGGGTGGCTCCTACAATGAGCAGTTCTTC
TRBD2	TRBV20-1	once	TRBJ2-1	CSARNPSGINPSYNGQFF	TGCAGCGCTAGAAACCCTAGCGGGATCAATCCCTCCTACAATGGGCAGTTCTTC
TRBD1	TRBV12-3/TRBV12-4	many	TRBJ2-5	CASSFQGAETQYF	TGTGCCAGCAGTTTCCAGGGGGCCGAGACCCAGTACTTC
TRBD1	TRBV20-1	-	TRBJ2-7	CSARGQGTGGPAQYF	TGCAGTGCTAGAGGCCAGGGGACAGGGGGCCCAGCGCAGTACTTC
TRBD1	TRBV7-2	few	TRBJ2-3	CASSLEGGRDTQYF	TGTGCCAGCAGCTTAGAAGGGGGCCGCGATACGCAGTATTTT
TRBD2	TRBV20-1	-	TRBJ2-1	CSATSPTSGYNEQFF	TGCAGTGCCACGAGCCCGACTAGCGGCTACAATGAGCAGTTCTTC
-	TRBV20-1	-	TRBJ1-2	CSAIRPGNYGYTF	TGCAGTGCTATCAGGCCGGGGAACTATGGCTACACCTTC
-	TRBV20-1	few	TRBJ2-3	CSAGPPSGRDTQYF	TGCAGTGCTGGCCCGCCCTCGGGCAGAGATACGCAGTATTTT
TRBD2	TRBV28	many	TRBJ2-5	CASRMTSGQETQYF	TGTGCCAGCAGAATGACTAGCGGACAAGAGACCCAGTACTTC
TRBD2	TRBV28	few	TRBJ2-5	CASSLLAGSNLQETQYF	TGTGCCAGCAGTTTACTAGCGGGATCCAACCTACAAGAGACCCAGTACTTC
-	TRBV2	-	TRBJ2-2	CASSWSTGELFF	TGTGCCAGCAGTTGGTCGACCGGGGAGCTGTTTTTT
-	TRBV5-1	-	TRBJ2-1	CASSELTQGRDEQFF	TGCGCCAGCAGCGAACTAACTCAGGGGAGGGATGAGCAGTTCTTC
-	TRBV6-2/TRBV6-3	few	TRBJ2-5	CASSYARVGEQYF	TGTGCCAGCAGTTACGCCCGGGTTGGTGAGCAGTACTTC
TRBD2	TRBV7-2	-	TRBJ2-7	CASSLKTSGRHYEQYF	TGTGCCAGCAGCTTAAAGACTAGCGGGAGGCACTACGAGCAGTACTTC
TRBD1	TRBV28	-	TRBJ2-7	CASRGQGLNPTYEQYF	TGTGCCAGCAGAGGACAGGGGCTTAACCCTACCTACGAGCAGTACTTC
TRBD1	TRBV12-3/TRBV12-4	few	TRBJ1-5	CASSLGGQGDQPQHF	TGTGCCAGCAGTTTAGGCGGACAGGGGGACCAGCCCCAGCATTTT
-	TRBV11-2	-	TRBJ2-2	CASSSNGGSGELFF	TGTGCCAGCAGCTCCAACGGGGGCAGCGGGGAGCTGTTTTTT
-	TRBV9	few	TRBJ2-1	CASGGNNEQFF	TGTGCCAGCGGGGGGAACAATGAGCAGTTCTTC
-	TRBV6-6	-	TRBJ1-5	CASSYSRGSRNQPQHF	TGTGCCAGCAGTTACTCGCGGGGGTCGAGAAATCAGCCCCAGCATTTT
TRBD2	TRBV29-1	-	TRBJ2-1	CSGTGLGLAGGPGRNEQFF	TGCAGCGGAACGGGACTCGGACTAGCGGGAGGGCCGGGGAGGAATGAGCAGTTCTTC
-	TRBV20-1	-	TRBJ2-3	CSANHLDTQYF	TGCAGTGCTAACCATTTAGATACGCAGTATTTT
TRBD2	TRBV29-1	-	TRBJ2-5	CSAREGREQYF	TGCAGCGCGCGGGAGGGAAGGGAGCAGTACTTC